The TCR beta chain described here comes from a study of shared clonotypes between healthy human individuals. Study-wide results and caveats: Clonotype sharing among donors likely depends on sequencing depth.

Researchers ran the assay at a deep level. Several immunoSEQ plates received, in even portions, the genomic DNA of each subset. Here immunoSEQ multiplex PCR was the method, and the copy in TCRdb shows in-frame clones only, minus some. The sample has about 490,000 clones; 76% are singletons. Concerning this clone itself: As yet, its antigen is unknown.

Unmatched junction bases numbered 6, after V lost 0 bases and J lost 2 bases. The CDR3 is 15 amino acids. Per the germline V gene, CDR1 is GTSNPN and CDR2 is SVGIG (reference sequence). The sequencing input was PBMCs. The chain couples TRBV30 to TRBJ2-7; 8 nucleotides match TRBD2. The receptor was isolated from a woman in her forties in good health. Some clones in this sample may be carry-over from other donors' samples. The CDR3 DNA reads as TGTGCCTGGAGTGTAGCGACTAGCGACACCTACGAGCAGTACTTC. Protein product: CAWSVATSDTYEQYF.